These 17 T cell receptor beta chains came from one sample sequenced in a study of response to subunit inactivated influenza vaccine. TCRdb independently ran MiXCR on the RT-PCR reads; one entry per CDR3 protein. Here the sample spans about 540,000 distinct CDR3 sequences, about 15% being singletons. Source: PBMCs from blood, taken roughly 12 days after vaccination. These TCRs come from a man aged 45-65 years who received an inactivated influenza vaccine.

J is TRBJ2-1 and V is TRBV4-1, with TRBD1 matching 9 bases. The J segment lost 7 bases and the V segment lost 4 bases, leaving 8 bases of the junction unmatched. The CDR3 contains 15 residues. Germline V gene lookup returns CDR1 MGHRA and CDR2 YSYEKL. Here the CDR3 reads CASSPPQGAWNEQFF. In DNA, the CDR3 is TGCGCCAGCAGCCCACCACAGGGGGCTTGGAATGAGCAGTTCTTC.

The V gene is TRBV29-1, the J gene TRBJ2-3, with D uncertain. Per germline, CDR1 SQVTM and CDR2 ANQGSEA. V shed 4 bases and J shed 2 bases, with 10 bases lying between them. CDR3 length: 13 residues. CDR3 coding DNA: TGCAGCGTTGCCCGCGGCTACACAGATACGCAGTATTTT. This gives the protein CSVARGYTDTQYF.

The chain is built from TRBV20-1 and TRBJ1-4, with unresolved D. V lost 3 bases to trimming and J lost 8 bases, with 10 bases between them. Germline V lookup: CDR1 DFQATT, CDR2 SNEGSKA (reference sequence). The CDR3 loop spans 12 amino acids. The CDR3 loop is CSARYPGEKLFF. The CDR3 DNA follows: TGCAGTGCTAGGTACCCGGGGGAAAAACTGTTTTTT.

This clonotype appeared a few times. The rearrangement links TRBV7-2 to TRBJ2-7, with 13 bases matching TRBD2. This CDR3 spans 16 amino acids. CDR1 and CDR2 from the germline V gene are SGHTA and FQGNSA. The ends lost 1 base at V and 3 bases at J; junction bases unmatched: 3. The CDR3 coding sequence is TGTGCCAGCAGCTTAGATACTAGCGGGGGGGTCTACGAGCAGTACTTC. Its translation: CASSLDTSGGVYEQYF. Using reference TRBV7-2 and TRBJ2-7 for the parts outside the CDR3, the full variable domain is GAGVSQSPSNKVTEKGKDVELRCDPISGHTALYWYRQSLGQGLEFLIYFQGNSAPDKSGLPSDRFSAERTGGSVSTLTIQRTQQEDSAVYLCASSLDTSGGVYEQYFGPGTRLTVT.

This clonotype appeared a few times. The chain couples TRBV6-2 or TRBV6-3 to TRBJ2-2; the D is unclear. Germline CDR1 MNHEY, CDR2 SVGEGT. This CDR3 is 14 amino acids long. Deletions cut 7 bases from V and 1 base from J, with 10 bases between. The CDR3 bases are TGTGCCAGCACATGGCTCAGGAACACCGGGGAGCTGTTTTTT. Translated, it gives CASTWLRNTGELFF.

This clonotype has only a few counts. This chain uses TRBV29-1 with TRBJ2-1; 8 nucleotides align to TRBD2. The ends lost 4 bases at V and 4 bases at J; junction bases unmatched: 3. Germline values: CDR1 SQVTM, CDR2 ANQGSEA. There are 13 residues in the CDR3. This chain's CDR3 is CSVGLAKYNEQFF. Here the CDR3 DNA reads TGCAGCGTTGGACTAGCGAAATACAATGAGCAGTTCTTC.

The V call is TRBV11-3, the J call TRBJ2-3, with 10 bases that match TRBD2. J lost 4 bases, V lost 2 bases, and 6 bases had no gene match. Germline V CDR1 and CDR2: SGHNT, YENEEA. This CDR3 is 16 amino acids long. In DNA form, the CDR3 reads TGTGCCAGCAGCTTAAGACTAGCGGGTAACGCAGATACGCAGTATTTT. This translates into CASSLRLAGNADTQYF.

This rearrangement joins TRBV23-1 to TRBJ1-5; D is unresolved. TRBV23-1 is noted as an ORF with a role that remains uncertain. Trimming shortened V by 10 bases and J by 5 bases, and 9 bases separated the two germline ends. CDR3 size: 11 residues. CDR3 in amino acids: CATPVHQPQHF. CDR3 bases: TGCGCCACCCCGGTGCATCAGCCCCAGCATTTT.

The CDR3 DNA sequence: TGTGCCAGCAGCGGACTCGCTAATGAAAAACTGTTTTTT. Translating gives CASSGLANEKLFF. The chain is built from TRBV12-3 or TRBV12-4 and TRBJ1-4, with no clear D. V was cut by 6 bases and J by 3 bases, with 8 bases left in between. CDR3 length: 13 amino acids.

This clonotype was counted a few times. V is TRBV6-2 or TRBV6-3 and J is TRBJ1-1; D remains ambiguous. The ends were cut back, 4 bases at V and 3 bases at J, with 15 bases in the middle. CDR1 is MNHEY and CDR2 is SVGEGT in the germline V gene. The CDR3 length is 15 residues. The CDR3 protein is CASSSSRRRDTEAFF. The CDR3, as DNA: TGTGCCAGCAGTTCGTCTAGGAGACGGGACACTGAAGCTTTCTTT.

The table lists this clonotype with many counts. The chain employs TRBV5-5 and TRBJ2-7; either TRBD1 or TRBD2 may supply D (5 bases each). V lost 7 bases and J lost 3, with 17 bases in between. The CDR3 is 14 amino acids. Germline lookup yields CDR1 SGHKS and CDR2 YYEKEE (reference sequence). CDR3 protein: CASGPGAMIYEQYF. In DNA, the CDR3 is TGTGCCAGCGGGCCCGGGGCGATGATCTACGAGCAGTACTTC. The full variable domain, completed using reference TRBV5-5 and TRBJ2-7, is DAGVTQSPTHLIKTRGQQVTLRCSPISGHKSVSWYQQVLGQGPQFIFQYYEKEERGRGNFPDRFSARQFPNYSSELNVNALLLGDSALYLCASGPGAMIYEQYFGPGTRLTVT.

This clonotype has a handful of counts. The gene calls are TRBV11-2 and TRBJ2-5; D possibly corresponds to TRBD2 (6 bases). Germline V lookup: CDR1 SGHAT, CDR2 FQNNGV. The CDR3 has 14 residues. V was clipped by 5 bases and J by 0 bases, with 10 bases between them. The CDR3 coding sequence is TGTGCCAGCAGCCCTGGAGGGTACCAAGAGACCCAGTACTTC. Its translation is CASSPGGYQETQYF. Full variable domain (rest looked up from reference TRBV11-2 and TRBJ2-5): EAGVAQSPRYKIIEKRQSVAFWCNPISGHATLYWYQQILGQGPKLLIQFQNNGVVDDSQLPKDRFSAERLKGVDSTLKIQPAKLEDSAVYLCASSPGGYQETQYFGPGTRLLVL.

This clonotype has only a few counts. The J gene is TRBJ2-7, the V gene TRBV9, with a possible D match to TRBD1 (6 bases). In germline, CDR1 is SGDLS, CDR2 YYNGEE. This CDR3 has 14 amino acids. V shed 10 bases and J shed 2 bases, with 19 bases lying between them. The CDR3 loop reads CAGIQGRVTYEQYF. The CDR3 nucleotides are TGTGCCGGAATACAGGGCAGGGTAACCTACGAGCAGTACTTC.

There are many counts of this clonotype. CDR3 DNA sequence: TGTGCCAGCAGTCATGACAACACAGATACGCAGTATTTT. Its translation: CASSHDNTDTQYF. This chain joins TRBV12-3 or TRBV12-4 and TRBJ2-3, with unresolved D. This CDR3 comprises 13 residues. Trimming shortened V by 5 bases and J by 2 bases, and 8 bases separated the two germline ends.

The chain couples TRBV12-3 or TRBV12-4 to TRBJ2-7, with D unclear. The V end was cut by 6 bases, the J end by 2 bases, with 11 bases between. The CDR3 totals 13 residues. Written as DNA, the CDR3 is TGTGCCAGCAGAACATTGGCCCCCTACGAGCAGTACTTC. This codes for CASRTLAPYEQYF.

The chain employs TRBV5-1 and TRBJ2-2, with D possibly matching TRBD2 (5 bases). This CDR3 comprises 17 residues. Germline V gives CDR1 SGHRS, CDR2 YFSETQ. V dropped 1 base and J dropped 13 bases, with 26 bases sitting between them. The chain's CDR3 is CASSLTFARTAAGWLFF. As DNA, the CDR3 is TGCGCCAGCAGCTTGACGTTTGCTCGTACAGCGGCCGGATGGCTGTTTTTT. Combining the CDR3 with reference TRBV5-1 and TRBJ2-2 gives the whole variable domain KAGVTQTPRYLIKTRGQQVTLSCSPISGHRSVSWYQQTPGQGLQFLFEYFSETQRNKGNFPGRFSGRQFSNSRSEMNVSTLELGDSALYLCASSLTFARTAAGWLFFGEGSRLTVL.

The chain uses TRBV4-1 and TRBJ2-5; TRBD1 aligns across 7 bases. Germline CDR1 and CDR2: MGHRA and YSYEKL. The CDR3 runs to 17 residues. V was clipped by 0 bases and J by 5 bases; unmatched bases: 12. The CDR3 nucleotides read TGCGCCAGCAGCCAAGATAGTAACAGGGGCAACGGGGAGACCCAGTACTTC. It encodes CASSQDSNRGNGETQYF.